Below, 9 T cell receptor beta chains from the same sample are listed, as sequenced in a study of T cells in Graves' hyperthyroidism and ophthalmopathy. Authors of the study amplified TCR beta CDR3 regions from RNA transcripts. Researchers ran a first-round RT-PCR on the TCR CDR3 using the HTBI primer set. TCRdb re-analysed the multiplex PCR reads in MiXCR, keeping a single row per CDR3 protein. This table has a few hundred thousand distinct CDR3 sequences, around 19% appearing once. The sample consisted of blood. Every receptor here comes from a man between 40 and 49 years old with Graves' hyperthyroidism.

This clonotype was observed at least ten times. The chain uses TRBV6-1 and TRBJ1-3; possible D gene TRBD1, 6 bases. The CDR3 loop spans 14 amino acids. Between the trimmed V and J ends, which lost 6 bases and 2 bases, there was a span of 11 bases. CDR1 MNHNS and CDR2 SASEGT come from the germline V gene. This CDR3 is CASSHTGPGNTIYF. The CDR3 region has the DNA TGTGCCAGCAGCCACACAGGGCCTGGAAACACCATATATTTT.

In the case of this clonotype: The CDR3 does not close with the conserved phenylalanine or tryptophan, likely indicating a read error. This sequence joins TRBV24-1 and TRBJ1-5, with D hard to call. Trimming took off 5 bases at V and 5 bases at J, with 12 bases between the two ends. Germline V gives CDR1 KGHDR, CDR2 SFDVKD. This CDR3 is 14 amino acids long. CDR3 in amino acids: CATSAPGVHQPQHL. Written as DNA, the CDR3 is TGTGCCACCAGTGCCCCCGGGGTACATCAGCCCCAGCATCTT.

This clonotype showed up many times. The rearrangement joins TRBV20-1 to TRBJ1-2, with TRBD1 matching 8 bases. The CDR3 sequence is 15 residues long. Trimming removed 2 bases from V and 0 bases from J; junction bases left unmatched: 5. CDR1 and CDR2 from the germline V gene are DFQATT and SNEGSKA (reference sequence). CDR3 nucleotides: TGCAGTGCTAGACCGGACAGGGCGACTAACTATGGCTACACCTTC. This sequence encodes CSARPDRATNYGYTF.

This clonotype was found a few times. This chain connects TRBV7-2 to TRBJ2-2, with D hard to call. Trimming left V 10 bases short and J 6 bases short, with 21 bases between. The CDR3 has 15 residues. The germline V gene encodes CDR1 SGHTA and CDR2 FQGNSA. The DNA of the CDR3 is TGTGCCACCGCGCCCTTCGGCAGCCGGGCCGGGGAGCTGTTTTTT. Amino acids: CATAPFGSRAGELFF.

This chain links TRBV7-8 with TRBJ1-1; possible D gene TRBD1, 6 bases. This CDR3 spans 14 amino acids. Deletions cut 1 base from V and 6 bases from J, with 12 bases between. Germline lookup yields CDR1 SGHVS and CDR2 FQNEAQ. The CDR3 is CASSLGLGGSEAFF. The CDR3 DNA reads TGTGCCAGCAGCTTAGGATTGGGGGGCTCTGAAGCTTTCTTT.

This clonotype occurred many times. The V and J genes are TRBV10-3 and TRBJ2-3, with 8 bases matching TRBD1. Germline CDR1 is ENHRY and CDR2 is SYGVKD. Trimming took 3 bases from V and 2 from J; bases not matched to a gene: 4. This CDR3 comprises 15 residues. The CDR3 DNA is TGTGCCATCAGTGAACGGACAGGGATCACAGATACGCAGTATTTT. Amino acids: CAISERTGITDTQYF.

This clonotype was detected many times. The CDR3 region has the DNA TGTGCCAGCAGTGATCCCAGACAGGAGACCCAGTACTTC. Translated: CASSDPRQETQYF. The chain is built from TRBV2 and TRBJ2-5; the D gene is possibly TRBD1 (5 bases). Trimming removed 3 bases from V and 5 bases from J, with 10 bases in between. Germline V gene sequence: CDR1 SNHLY, CDR2 FYNNEI. This CDR3 has 13 residues.

This clonotype was found a few times. This chain connects TRBV7-3 to TRBJ1-1; D gene unclear. The CDR3 is 14 residues long. CDR1 is SGHTA, CDR2 FQGTGA, per germline. With 1 base removed from V and 3 bases from J, the gap between germline ends came to 9 bases. The CDR3 DNA sequence: TGTGCCAGCAGCTTAAGGAGTGTGGACACTGAAGCTTTCTTT. Translating it yields CASSLRSVDTEAFF.

This clonotype occurred many times. The gene calls are TRBV7-2 and TRBJ1-2; TRBD1 aligns across 7 bases. Germline loops: CDR1 SGHTA, CDR2 FQGNSA. The ends lost 5 bases at V and 4 bases at J; junction bases unmatched: 13. CDR3 length: 16 amino acids. CDR3 in DNA: TGTGCCAGCAGCCCCCCGACGTCAGGGGGAAGCTATGGCTACACCTTC. Encoded protein: CASSPPTSGGSYGYTF.